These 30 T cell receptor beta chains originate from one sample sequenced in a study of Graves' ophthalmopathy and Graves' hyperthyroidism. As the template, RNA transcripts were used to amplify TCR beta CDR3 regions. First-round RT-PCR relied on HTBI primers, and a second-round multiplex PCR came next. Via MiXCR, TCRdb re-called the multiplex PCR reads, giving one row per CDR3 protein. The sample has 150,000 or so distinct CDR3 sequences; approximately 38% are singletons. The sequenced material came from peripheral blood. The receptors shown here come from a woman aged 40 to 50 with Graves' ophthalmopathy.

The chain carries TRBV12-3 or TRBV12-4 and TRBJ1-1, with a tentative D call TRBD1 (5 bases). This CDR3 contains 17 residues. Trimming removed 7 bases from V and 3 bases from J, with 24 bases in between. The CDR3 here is CASIFFVTVRGDTEAFF. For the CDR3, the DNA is TGTGCCAGCATTTTCTTTGTAACAGTGAGGGGTGACACTGAAGCTTTCTTT.

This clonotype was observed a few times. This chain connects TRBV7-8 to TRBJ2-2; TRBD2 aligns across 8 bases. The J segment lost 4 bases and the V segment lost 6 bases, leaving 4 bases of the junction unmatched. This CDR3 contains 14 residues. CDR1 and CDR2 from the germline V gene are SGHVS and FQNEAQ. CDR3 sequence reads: CASRRTSRTGELFF. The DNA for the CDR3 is TGTGCCAGCAGGCGGACTAGCCGCACCGGGGAGCTGTTTTTT.

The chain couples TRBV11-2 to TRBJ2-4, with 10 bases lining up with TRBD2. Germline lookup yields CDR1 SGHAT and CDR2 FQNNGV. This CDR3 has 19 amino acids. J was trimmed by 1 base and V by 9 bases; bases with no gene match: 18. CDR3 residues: CASSIKREGLVSAKNIQYF. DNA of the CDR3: TGTGCCAGTAGTATAAAGCGGGAGGGTCTAGTATCGGCCAAAAACATTCAGTACTTC.

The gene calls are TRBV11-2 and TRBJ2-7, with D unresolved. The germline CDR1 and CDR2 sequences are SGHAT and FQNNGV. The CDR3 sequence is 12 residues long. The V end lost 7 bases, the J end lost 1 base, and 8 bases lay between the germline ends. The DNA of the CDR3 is TGTGCCAGCAATAGGGAATCCTACGAGCAGTACTTC. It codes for CASNRESYEQYF.

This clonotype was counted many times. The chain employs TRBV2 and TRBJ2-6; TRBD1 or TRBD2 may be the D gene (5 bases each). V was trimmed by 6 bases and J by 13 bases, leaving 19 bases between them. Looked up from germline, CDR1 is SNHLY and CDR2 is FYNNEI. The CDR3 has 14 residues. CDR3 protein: CASSTGTVVDVLTF. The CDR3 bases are TGTGCCAGCAGCACCGGGACGGTGGTGGATGTCCTGACTTTC.

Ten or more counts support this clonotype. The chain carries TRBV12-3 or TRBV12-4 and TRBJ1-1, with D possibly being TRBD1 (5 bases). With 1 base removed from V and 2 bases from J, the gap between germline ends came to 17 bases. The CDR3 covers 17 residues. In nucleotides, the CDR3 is TGTGCCAGCAGTTTAGGGTTCGGCCCAGGGTCTAACACTGAAGCTTTCTTT. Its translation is CASSLGFGPGSNTEAFF.

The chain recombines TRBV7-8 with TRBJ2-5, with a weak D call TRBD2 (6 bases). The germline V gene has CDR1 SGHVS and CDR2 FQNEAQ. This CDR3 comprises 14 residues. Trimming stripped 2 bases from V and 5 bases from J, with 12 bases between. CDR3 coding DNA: TGTGCCAGCAGCTTATGGAGGGCTTCGGAGACCCAGTACTTC. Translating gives CASSLWRASETQYF.

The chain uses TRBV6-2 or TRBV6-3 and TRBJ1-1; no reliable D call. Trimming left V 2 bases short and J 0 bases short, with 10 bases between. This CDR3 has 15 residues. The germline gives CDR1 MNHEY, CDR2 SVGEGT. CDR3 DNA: TGTGCCAGCAGTTACCACCGGGCAATGAACACTGAAGCTTTCTTT. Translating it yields CASSYHRAMNTEAFF.

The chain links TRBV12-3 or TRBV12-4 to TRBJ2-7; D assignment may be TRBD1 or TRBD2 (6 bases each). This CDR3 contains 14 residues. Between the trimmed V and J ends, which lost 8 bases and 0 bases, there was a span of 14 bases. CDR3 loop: CASLRGVSSYEQYF. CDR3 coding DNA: TGTGCCAGCTTAAGGGGGGTAAGCTCCTACGAGCAGTACTTC.

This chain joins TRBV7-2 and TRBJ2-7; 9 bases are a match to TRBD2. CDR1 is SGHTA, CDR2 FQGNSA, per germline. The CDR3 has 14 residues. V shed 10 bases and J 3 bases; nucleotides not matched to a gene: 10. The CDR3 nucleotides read TGTGCCACCTCGGCGACTAGCGGCAACTACGAGCAGTACTTC. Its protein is CATSATSGNYEQYF.

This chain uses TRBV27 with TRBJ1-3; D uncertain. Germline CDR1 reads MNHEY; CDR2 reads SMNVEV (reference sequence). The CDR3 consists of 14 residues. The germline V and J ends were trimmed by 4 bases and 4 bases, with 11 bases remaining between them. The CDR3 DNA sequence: TGTGCCAGCAGTTCCACAGATCCGGGAAACACCATATATTTT. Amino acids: CASSSTDPGNTIYF.

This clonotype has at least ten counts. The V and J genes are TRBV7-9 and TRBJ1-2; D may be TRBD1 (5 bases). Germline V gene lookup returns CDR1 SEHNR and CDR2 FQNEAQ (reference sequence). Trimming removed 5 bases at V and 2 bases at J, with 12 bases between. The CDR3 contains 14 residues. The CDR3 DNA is TGTGCCAGCAGCGCCCCAGGGCTAAACTATGGCTACACCTTC. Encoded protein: CASSAPGLNYGYTF.

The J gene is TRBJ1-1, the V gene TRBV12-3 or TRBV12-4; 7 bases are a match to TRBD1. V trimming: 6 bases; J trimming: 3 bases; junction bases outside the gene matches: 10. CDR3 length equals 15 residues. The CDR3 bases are TGTGCCAGCAGGACGAGGGACAGACTCCACACTGAAGCTTTCTTT. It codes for CASRTRDRLHTEAFF.

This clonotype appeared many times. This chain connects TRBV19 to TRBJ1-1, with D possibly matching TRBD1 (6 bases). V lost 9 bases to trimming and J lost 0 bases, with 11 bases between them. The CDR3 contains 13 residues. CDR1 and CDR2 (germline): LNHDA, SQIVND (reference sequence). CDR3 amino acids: CASSGQMNTEAFF. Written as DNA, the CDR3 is TGTGCCAGCAGCGGACAGATGAACACTGAAGCTTTCTTT.

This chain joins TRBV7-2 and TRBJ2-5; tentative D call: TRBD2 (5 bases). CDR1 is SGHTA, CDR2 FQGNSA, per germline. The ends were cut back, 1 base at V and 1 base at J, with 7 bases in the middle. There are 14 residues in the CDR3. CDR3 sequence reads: CASSLVASQETQYF. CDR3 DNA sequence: TGTGCCAGCAGCTTAGTAGCGAGCCAAGAGACCCAGTACTTC.

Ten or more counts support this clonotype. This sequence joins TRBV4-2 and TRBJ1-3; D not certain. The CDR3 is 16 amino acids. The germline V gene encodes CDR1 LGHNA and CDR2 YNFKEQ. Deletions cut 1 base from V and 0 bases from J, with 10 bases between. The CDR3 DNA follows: TGTGCCAGCAGCCAAGTAAGAGGCAGCTCTGGAAACACCATATATTTT. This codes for CASSQVRGSSGNTIYF.

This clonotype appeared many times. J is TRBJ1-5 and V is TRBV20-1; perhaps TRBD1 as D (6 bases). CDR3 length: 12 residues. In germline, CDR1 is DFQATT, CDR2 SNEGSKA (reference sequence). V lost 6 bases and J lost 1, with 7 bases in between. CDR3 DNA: TGCAGTGCCAGGGGCAGCAATCAGCCCCAGCATTTT. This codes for CSARGSNQPQHF.

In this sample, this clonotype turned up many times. The CDR3 nucleotides are TGTGCCAGCAGTGAACAAGGGCCCAGTGGGCCCCAGCATTTT. This translates into CASSEQGPSGPQHF. This chain uses TRBV6-1 with TRBJ1-5; no clear D. This CDR3 comprises 14 residues. V shed 2 bases and J shed 9 bases, with 14 bases lying between them. Germline V gene sequence: CDR1 MNHNS, CDR2 SASEGT.

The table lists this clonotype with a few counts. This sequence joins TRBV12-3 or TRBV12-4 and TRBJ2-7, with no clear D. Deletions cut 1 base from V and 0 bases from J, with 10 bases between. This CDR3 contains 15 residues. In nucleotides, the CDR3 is TGTGCCAGCAGTTTAGACCGCCAGAGCTCCTACGAGCAGTACTTC. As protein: CASSLDRQSSYEQYF.

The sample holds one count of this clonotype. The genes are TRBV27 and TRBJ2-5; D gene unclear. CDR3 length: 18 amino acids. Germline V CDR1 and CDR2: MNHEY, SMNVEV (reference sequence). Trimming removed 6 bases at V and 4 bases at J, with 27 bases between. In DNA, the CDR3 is TGTGCCAGCAGACCGACGAACCTGGGTCTAGTTTTTGGAGAGACCCAGTACTTC. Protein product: CASRPTNLGLVFGETQYF.

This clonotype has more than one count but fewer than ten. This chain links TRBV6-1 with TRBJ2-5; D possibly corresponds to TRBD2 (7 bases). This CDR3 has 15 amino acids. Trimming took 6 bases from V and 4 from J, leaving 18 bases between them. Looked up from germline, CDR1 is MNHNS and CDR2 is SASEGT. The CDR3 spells CASRRAAGASETQYF. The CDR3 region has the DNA TGTGCCAGCAGGCGGGCGGCGGGGGCATCAGAGACCCAGTACTTC.

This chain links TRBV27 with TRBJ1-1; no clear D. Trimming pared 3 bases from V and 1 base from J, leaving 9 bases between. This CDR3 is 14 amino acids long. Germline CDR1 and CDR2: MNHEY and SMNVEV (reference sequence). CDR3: CASSFARKNTEAFF. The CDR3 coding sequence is TGTGCCAGCAGTTTTGCAAGGAAGAACACTGAAGCTTTCTTT.

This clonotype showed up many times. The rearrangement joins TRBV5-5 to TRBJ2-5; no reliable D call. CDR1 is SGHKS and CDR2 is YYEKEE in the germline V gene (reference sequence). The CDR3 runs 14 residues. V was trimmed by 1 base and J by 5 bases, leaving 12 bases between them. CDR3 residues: CASSLSLSPETQYF. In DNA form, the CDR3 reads TGTGCCAGCAGCTTGTCTTTAAGCCCCGAGACCCAGTACTTC.

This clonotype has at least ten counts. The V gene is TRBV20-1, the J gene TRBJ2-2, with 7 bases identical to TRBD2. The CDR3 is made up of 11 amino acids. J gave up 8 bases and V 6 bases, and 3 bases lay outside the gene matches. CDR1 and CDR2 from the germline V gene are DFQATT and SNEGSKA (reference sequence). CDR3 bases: TGCAGTGCAGGGGACTATGGGGAGCTGTTTTTT. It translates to CSAGDYGELFF.

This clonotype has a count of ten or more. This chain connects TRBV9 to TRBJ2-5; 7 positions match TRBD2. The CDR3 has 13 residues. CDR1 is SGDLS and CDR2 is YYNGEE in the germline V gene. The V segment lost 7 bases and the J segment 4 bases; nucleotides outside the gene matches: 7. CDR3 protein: CASGGVVRETQYF. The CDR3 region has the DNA TGTGCCAGCGGGGGGGTGGTCCGAGAGACCCAGTACTTC.

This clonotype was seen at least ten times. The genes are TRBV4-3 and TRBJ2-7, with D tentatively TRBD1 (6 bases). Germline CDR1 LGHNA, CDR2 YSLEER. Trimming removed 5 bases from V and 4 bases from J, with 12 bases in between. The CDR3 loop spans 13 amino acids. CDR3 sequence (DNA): TGCGCCAGCAGCGCCCTACAGGGTTACGAGCAGTACTTC. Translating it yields CASSALQGYEQYF.

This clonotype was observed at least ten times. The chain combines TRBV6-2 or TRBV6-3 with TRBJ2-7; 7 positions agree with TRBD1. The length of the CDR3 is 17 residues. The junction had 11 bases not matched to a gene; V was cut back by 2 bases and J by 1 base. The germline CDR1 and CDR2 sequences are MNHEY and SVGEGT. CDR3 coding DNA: TGTGCCAGCAGTTACCCCCGGACAGGATCCCCATCCTACGAGCAGTACTTC. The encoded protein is CASSYPRTGSPSYEQYF.

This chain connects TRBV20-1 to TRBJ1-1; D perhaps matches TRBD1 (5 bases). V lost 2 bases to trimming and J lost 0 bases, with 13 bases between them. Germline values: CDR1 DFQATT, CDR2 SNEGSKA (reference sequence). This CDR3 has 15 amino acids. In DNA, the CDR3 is TGCAGTGCTAGATCGGCAAGGGGAGTGAACACTGAAGCTTTCTTT. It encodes CSARSARGVNTEAFF.

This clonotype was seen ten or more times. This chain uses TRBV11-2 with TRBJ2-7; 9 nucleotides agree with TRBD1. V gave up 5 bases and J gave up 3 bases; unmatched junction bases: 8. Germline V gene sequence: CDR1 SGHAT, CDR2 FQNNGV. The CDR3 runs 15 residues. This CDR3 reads CASSITPGQGYEQYF. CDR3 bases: TGTGCCAGCAGCATTACTCCGGGACAGGGCTACGAGCAGTACTTC.

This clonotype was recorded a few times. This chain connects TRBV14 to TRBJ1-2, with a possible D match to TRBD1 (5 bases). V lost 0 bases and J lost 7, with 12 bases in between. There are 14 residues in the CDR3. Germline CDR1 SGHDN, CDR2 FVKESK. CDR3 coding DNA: TGTGCCAGCAGCCAAGATTTCGGGGGAAGTGGCTACACCTTC. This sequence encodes CASSQDFGGSGYTF.